A selection of T cell receptor beta chains follows, all from one sample in a study of blood T cell repertoires in COVID-19. Repertoires were generated with immunoSEQ multiplex PCR, while TCRdb's copy carries only in-frame clones and drops some. The sample has approximately 100,000 clones, 80% to 90% seen once; the top ten hold about 32%. Sequenced input: peripheral blood. These receptors came from a woman of 80 years or more with acute or convalescent COVID-19. Both conserved end residues are part of each CDR3.

J gene	V gene	CDR3 protein
TRBJ1-5	TRBV5-1	CASSLSPRGSNQPQHF
TRBJ2-7	TRBV5-1	CASSLDRAYEQYF
TRBJ1-1	TRBV10-3	CAISEYPGGAGTEAFF
TRBJ2-3	TRBV2	CASSGLAGGSTDTQYF
TRBJ2-7	TRBV15	CATSRDITSLRGYEQYF
TRBJ1-4	TRBV7-9	CASSLSWTNEKLFF
TRBJ2-2	TRBV18	CASSPRQGDTGELFF
TRBJ1-1	TRBV7-2	CASSLGGGALGTEAFF
TRBJ2-3	TRBV28	CASSFTGVNTDTQYF
TRBJ2-5	TRBV20-1	CSASYPSGGPKNQETQYF
TRBJ2-3	TRBV5-4	CASSLAPSFHTDTQYF
TRBJ2-3	TRBV20-1	CSASFGGSRDTQYF
TRBJ2-1	TRBV2	CASSASRNSYNEQFF
TRBJ1-1	TRBV12-3/TRBV12-4	CASSLDLGGEAFF
TRBJ1-4	TRBV7-9	CASSLGGMAFTNEKLFF
TRBJ2-3	TRBV5-4	CASSPRDTDTQYF
TRBJ2-3	TRBV4-3	CASSQDTIGDTDTQYF
TRBJ2-7	TRBV7-9	CASRGDRPSGQYF
TRBJ1-5	TRBV12-3/TRBV12-4	CASSRQYNQPQHF
TRBJ1-2	TRBV7-2	CASSLAGRYGYTF
TRBJ2-1	TRBV6-6	CASRRYNEQFF
TRBJ1-3	TRBV5-1	CASRADGDTIYF
TRBJ2-5	TRBV30	CAWAGFQETQYF
TRBJ2-1	TRBV5-4	CASSPTSGGSLYNEQFF
TRBJ1-2	TRBV4-1	CASSLSRGRYGYTF
TRBJ2-5	TRBV3-1/TRBV3-2	CASSTGVGSTETQYF
TRBJ1-1	TRBV19	CASSKTGGTEAFF
TRBJ1-6	TRBV24-1	CATTHQGIYNSPLHF
TRBJ1-2	TRBV10-3	CAIKGTANYGYTF
TRBJ2-3	TRBV5-5	CASSLDRTETDTQYF
TRBJ2-7	TRBV20-1	CSARGHYEQYF
TRBJ1-2	TRBV12-3/TRBV12-4	CASSSGSYGYTF
TRBJ1-2	TRBV5-1	CASSGGTGIGYTF
TRBJ1-2	TRBV6-1	CASSEGGKGGYTF
TRBJ1-5	TRBV2	CASSHDRASNQPQHF
TRBJ1-5	TRBV4-3	CASSPGGSNQPQHF
TRBJ1-2	TRBV6-5	CASSLQGAPYGYTF
TRBJ2-7	TRBV10-2	CASTEDGSGGYEQYF
TRBJ2-1	TRBV30	CAWNRGSDEQFF
TRBJ1-1	TRBV6-5	CASSRAGPNTEAFF
TRBJ2-7	TRBV7-9	CASSFRGESYEQYF
TRBJ2-7	TRBV6-6	CASTISDSSYEQYF
TRBJ2-6	TRBV6-1	CASSERGATLSGANVLTF
TRBJ2-7	TRBV2	CASGTGHAPYEQYF
TRBJ1-2	TRBV19	CASRSSGQNYGYTF
TRBJ1-5	TRBV18	CASSLAGNQPQHF
TRBJ2-7	TRBV11-2	CASSVGQGAVYEQYF
TRBJ1-1	TRBV5-6	CASSSPEGRRRNTEAFF
TRBJ1-1	TRBV6-5	CASSYVSGNTEAFF
TRBJ1-6	TRBV19	CASSPARGGERSPLHF